This TCR beta chain originates from a study of T cell changes during pregnancy in multiple sclerosis. The CDR3 runs 13 residues. The ends lost 6 bases at V and 8 bases at J; junction bases unmatched: 7. Germline V gene sequence: CDR1 MNHEY, CDR2 SMNVEV (reference sequence). The data were produced by immunoSEQ multiplex PCR, yet TCRdb's version contains in-frame clones alone and is incomplete. The table lists more than 25,000 clones, 90% to 95% of them singletons. The source was CD8+ T cells from peripheral blood mononuclear cells, collected in the second trimester of pregnancy. This chain uses TRBV27 with TRBJ2-4, with 7 bases lining up with TRBD2. This TCR was recovered from a female donor in good health, enrolled as a control in a pregnancy study. The DNA of the CDR3 is TGTGCCAGCAGGGGGGGGAGTCAGGACATTCAGTACTTC. It yields the protein CASRGGSQDIQYF.